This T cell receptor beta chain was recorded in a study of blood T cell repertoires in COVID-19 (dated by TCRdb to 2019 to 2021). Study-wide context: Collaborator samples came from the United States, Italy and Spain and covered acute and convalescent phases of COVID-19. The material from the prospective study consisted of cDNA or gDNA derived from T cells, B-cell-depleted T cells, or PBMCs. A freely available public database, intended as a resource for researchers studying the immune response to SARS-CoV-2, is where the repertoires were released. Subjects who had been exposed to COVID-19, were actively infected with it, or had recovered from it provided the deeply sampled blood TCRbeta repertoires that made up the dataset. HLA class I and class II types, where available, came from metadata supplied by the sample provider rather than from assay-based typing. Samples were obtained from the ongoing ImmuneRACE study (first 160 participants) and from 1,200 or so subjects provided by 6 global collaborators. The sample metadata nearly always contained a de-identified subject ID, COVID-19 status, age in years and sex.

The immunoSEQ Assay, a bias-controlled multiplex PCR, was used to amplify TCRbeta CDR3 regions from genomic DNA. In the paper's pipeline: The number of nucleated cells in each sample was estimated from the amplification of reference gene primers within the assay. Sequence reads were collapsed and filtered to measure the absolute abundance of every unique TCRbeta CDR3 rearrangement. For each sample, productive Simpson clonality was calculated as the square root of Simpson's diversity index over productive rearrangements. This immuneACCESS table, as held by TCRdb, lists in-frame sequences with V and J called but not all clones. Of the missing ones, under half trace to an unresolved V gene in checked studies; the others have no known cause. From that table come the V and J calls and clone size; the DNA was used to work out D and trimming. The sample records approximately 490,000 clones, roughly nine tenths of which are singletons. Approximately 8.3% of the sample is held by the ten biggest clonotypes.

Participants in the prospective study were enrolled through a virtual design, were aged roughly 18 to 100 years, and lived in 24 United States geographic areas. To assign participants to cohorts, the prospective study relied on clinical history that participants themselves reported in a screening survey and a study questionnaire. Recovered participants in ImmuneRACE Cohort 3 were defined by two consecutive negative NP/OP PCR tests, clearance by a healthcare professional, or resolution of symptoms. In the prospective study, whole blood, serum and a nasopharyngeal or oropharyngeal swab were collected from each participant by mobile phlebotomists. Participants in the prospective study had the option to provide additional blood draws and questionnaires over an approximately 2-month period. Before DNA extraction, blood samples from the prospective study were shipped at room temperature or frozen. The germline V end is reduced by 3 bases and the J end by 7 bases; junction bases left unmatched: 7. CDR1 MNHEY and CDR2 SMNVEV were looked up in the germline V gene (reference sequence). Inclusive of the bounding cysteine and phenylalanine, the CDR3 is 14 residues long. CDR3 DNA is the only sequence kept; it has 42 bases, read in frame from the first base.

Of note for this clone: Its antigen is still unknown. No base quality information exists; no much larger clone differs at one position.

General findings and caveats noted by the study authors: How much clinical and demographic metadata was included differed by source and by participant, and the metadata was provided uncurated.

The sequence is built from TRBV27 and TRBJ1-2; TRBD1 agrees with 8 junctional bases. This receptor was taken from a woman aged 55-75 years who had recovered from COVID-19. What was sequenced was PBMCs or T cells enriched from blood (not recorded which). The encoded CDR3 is CASSLAGGPVGYTF. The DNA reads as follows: TGTGCCAGCAGTTTGGCAGGGGGCCCGGTTGGCTACACCTTC.